A single T cell receptor (beta chain) is shown here with its context. This sample was taken from a study of blood T cell repertoires in COVID-19. Whole-study context: Acute and convalescent COVID-19 specimens originated in the United States, Italy and Spain.

Germline-derived CDR1 and CDR2 are SGDLS and YYNGEE. This CDR3 spans 14 amino acids. Trimming left V 0 bases short and J 4 bases short, with 10 bases between. Per the study methods: The authors estimated nucleated cell counts from reference gene primer amplification. This table comes from immunoSEQ multiplex PCR, and its TCRdb copy is limited to in-frame clones, with some not included. V and J calls plus clone size are reproduced from that table; the DNA served to infer D and trimming. Of about 120,000 clones listed, 90% were seen once; the top ten hold around 4.1%. One Seattle source followed patients from active infection through their disease course.

The genes are TRBV9 and TRBJ1-2; tentatively, D is TRBD1 (5 bases). This receptor was taken from a woman aged 60-75 years with COVID-19, enrolled during active disease. Input material: peripheral blood. CDR3 in amino acids: CASSVEQAAYGYTF. Here the CDR3 DNA reads TGTGCCAGCAGCGTAGAACAGGCCGCCTATGGCTACACCTTC. Full variable domain (rest looked up from reference TRBV9 and TRBJ1-2): DSGVTQTPKHLITATGQRVTLRCSPRSGDLSVYWYQQSLDQGLQFLIQYYNGEERAKGNILERFSAQQFPDLHSELNLSSLELGDSALYFCASSVEQAAYGYTFGSGTRLTVV.